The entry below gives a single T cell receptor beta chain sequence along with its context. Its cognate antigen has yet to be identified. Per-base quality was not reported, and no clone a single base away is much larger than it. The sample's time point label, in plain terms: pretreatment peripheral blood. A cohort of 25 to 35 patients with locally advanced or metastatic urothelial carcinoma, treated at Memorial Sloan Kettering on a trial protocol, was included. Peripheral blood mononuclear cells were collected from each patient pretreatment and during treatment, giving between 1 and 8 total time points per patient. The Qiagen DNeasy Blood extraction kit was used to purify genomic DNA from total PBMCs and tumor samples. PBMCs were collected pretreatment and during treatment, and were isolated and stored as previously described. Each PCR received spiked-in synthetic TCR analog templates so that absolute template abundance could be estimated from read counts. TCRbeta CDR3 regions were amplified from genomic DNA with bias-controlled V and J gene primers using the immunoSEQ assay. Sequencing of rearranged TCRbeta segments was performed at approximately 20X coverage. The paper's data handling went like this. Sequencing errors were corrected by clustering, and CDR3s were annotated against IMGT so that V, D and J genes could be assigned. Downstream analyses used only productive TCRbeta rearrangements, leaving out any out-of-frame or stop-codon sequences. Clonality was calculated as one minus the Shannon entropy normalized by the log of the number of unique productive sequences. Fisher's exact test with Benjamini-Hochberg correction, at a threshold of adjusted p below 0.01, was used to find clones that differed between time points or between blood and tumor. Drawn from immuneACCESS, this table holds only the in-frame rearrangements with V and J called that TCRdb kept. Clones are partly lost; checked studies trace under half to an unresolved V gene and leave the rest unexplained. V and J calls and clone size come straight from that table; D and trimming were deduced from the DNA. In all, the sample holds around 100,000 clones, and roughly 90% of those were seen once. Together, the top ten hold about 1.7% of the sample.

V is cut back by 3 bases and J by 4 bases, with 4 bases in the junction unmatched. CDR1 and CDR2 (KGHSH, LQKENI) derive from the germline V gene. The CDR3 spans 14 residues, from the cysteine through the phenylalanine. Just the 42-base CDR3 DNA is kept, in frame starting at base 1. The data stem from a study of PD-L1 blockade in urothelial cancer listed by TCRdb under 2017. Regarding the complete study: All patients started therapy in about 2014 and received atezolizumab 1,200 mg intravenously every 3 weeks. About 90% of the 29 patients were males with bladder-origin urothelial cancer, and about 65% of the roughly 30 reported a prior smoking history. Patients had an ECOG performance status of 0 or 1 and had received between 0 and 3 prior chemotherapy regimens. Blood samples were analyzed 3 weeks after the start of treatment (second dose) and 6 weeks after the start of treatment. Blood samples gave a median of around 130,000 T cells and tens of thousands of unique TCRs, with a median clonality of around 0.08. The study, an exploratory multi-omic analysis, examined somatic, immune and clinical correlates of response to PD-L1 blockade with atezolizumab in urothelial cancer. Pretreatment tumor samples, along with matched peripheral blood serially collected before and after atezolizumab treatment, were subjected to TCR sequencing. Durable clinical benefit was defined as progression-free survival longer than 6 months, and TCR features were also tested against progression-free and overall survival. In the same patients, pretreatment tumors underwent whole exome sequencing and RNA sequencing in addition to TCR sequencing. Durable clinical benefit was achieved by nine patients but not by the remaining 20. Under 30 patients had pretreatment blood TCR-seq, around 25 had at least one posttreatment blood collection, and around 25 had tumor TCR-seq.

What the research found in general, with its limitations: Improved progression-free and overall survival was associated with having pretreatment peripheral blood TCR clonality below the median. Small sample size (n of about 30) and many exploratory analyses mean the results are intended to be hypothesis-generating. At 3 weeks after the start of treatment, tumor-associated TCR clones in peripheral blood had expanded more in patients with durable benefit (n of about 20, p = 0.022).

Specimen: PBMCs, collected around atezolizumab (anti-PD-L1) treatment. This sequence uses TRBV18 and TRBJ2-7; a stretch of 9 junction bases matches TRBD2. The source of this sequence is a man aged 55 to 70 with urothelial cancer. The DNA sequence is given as TGTGCCAGCTCACCGGATAGCGGGAGTTACGAGCAGTACTTC. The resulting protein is CASSPDSGSYEQYF.